This T cell receptor (beta chain) was captured in a study of graft-versus-host responses after intestinal transplantation. Across the whole study: Grafts that recipients had were multivisceral, liver-intestinal, or isolated intestinal transplants. Points from the study as a whole: Detected in recipient marrow were GvH clones, some of which were first observed in ileum or blood. An association linked early post-transplant HvG declines with peak circulating GvH clone levels.

In the case of this clone: The antigen remains unidentified.

Germline assignment: CDR1 SGHNT and CDR2 YYREEE (reference sequence). V was cut by 4 bases and J by 2 bases, with 14 bases left in between. The CDR3 is 15 amino acids. The repertoire was sequenced with immunoSEQ multiplex PCR; TCRdb's copy has only in-frame clones and lacks some. The table lists nearly 110,000 clones, about nine tenths of them singletons. This TCR was sampled from a human donor who was the organ donor for an intestinal transplant. Sequencing was performed on unstimulated CD4+ T cells sorted from spleen or lymph node cells, taken before transplant. The chain links TRBV5-4 to TRBJ2-3, with no clear D. CDR3: CASSRQASSTDTQYF. CDR3 sequence (DNA): TGTGCCAGCAGCCGGCAGGCGTCTTCCACAGATACGCAGTATTTT.